These 7 T cell receptor beta chains were all obtained from the same sample, sequenced in a study of blood T cell repertoires in COVID-19. Sequencing was performed with immunoSEQ multiplex PCR; in TCRdb, only in-frame clones are kept and a portion is missing. The table includes approximately 270,000 clones, 90% detected once. The sequencing sample was made of PBMCs or T cells enriched from blood (not recorded which). All receptors derive from a woman aged 25-40 years with acute COVID-19.

This chain uses TRBV28 with TRBJ2-5; 11 bases match TRBD1. The V segment lost 7 bases and the J segment 0 bases; nucleotides outside the gene matches: 7. CDR3 size: 16 residues. Germline V CDR1 and CDR2: MDHEN, SYDVKM. As DNA, the CDR3 is TGTGCCAGCACCCCTTGGACAGGGGGCGACCAAGAGACCCAGTACTTC. Its translation: CASTPWTGGDQETQYF.

The rearrangement uses TRBV28 and TRBJ1-1; D possibly corresponds to TRBD1 (5 bases). The CDR3 is 17 amino acids. Trimming stripped 3 bases from V and 5 bases from J, with 22 bases between. Germline CDR1 is MDHEN and CDR2 is SYDVKM. CDR3 residues: CASSFRLGGPGGTEAFF. As DNA, the CDR3 is TGTGCCAGCAGTTTTAGGTTAGGCGGGCCTGGGGGGACTGAAGCTTTCTTT.

The chain has TRBV7-8 and TRBJ2-7; 10 bases line up with TRBD2. The CDR3 is 19 amino acids. The V and J ends lost 1 base and 2 bases, in that order; junction bases with no gene match: 14. CDR1 SGHVS and CDR2 FQNEAQ come from the germline V gene. Written as DNA, the CDR3 is TGTGCCAGCAGCTTAGTGGGGTCTAGCGGGAGTTACGCGCCCTACGAGCAGTACTTC. It specifies CASSLVGSSGSYAPYEQYF.

The chain is built from TRBV19 and TRBJ2-5, with 7 bases matching TRBD2. The CDR3 consists of 15 residues. After removal of 3 bases from V and 3 bases from J, the junction contained 7 bases not matched to a gene. Germline V gene lookup returns CDR1 LNHDA and CDR2 SQIVND (reference sequence). CDR3 DNA: TGTGCCAGTAGTATTGTAGCGGGCTCAAAAGAGACCCAGTACTTC. Amino acids: CASSIVAGSKETQYF. The full variable domain, completed using reference TRBV19 and TRBJ2-5, is DGGITQSPKYLFRKEGQNVTLSCEQNLNHDAMYWYRQDPGQGLRLIYYSQIVNDFQKGDIAEGYSVSREKKESFPLTVTSAQKNPTAFYLCASSIVAGSKETQYFGPGTRLLVL.

The genes are TRBV28 and TRBJ2-7, with 7 positions matching TRBD1. The germline gives CDR1 MDHEN, CDR2 SYDVKM. The CDR3 covers 15 residues. J was trimmed by 9 bases and V by 6 bases; bases with no gene match: 17. The CDR3 nucleotides are TGTGCCAGCAGCCCCCAGGACCGGGACAGTAGTGCGCAGTACTTC. It encodes CASSPQDRDSSAQYF.

The chain links TRBV9 to TRBJ2-3, with 10 bases lining up with TRBD2. Germline V gene sequence: CDR1 SGDLS, CDR2 YYNGEE. V was pared by 2 bases and J by 3 bases, with 9 bases of the junction left unmatched. There are 17 residues in the CDR3. CDR3 nucleotide sequence: TGTGCCAGCAGCGTTACCCTAGCGGGAGATTCTACAGATACGCAGTATTTT. Translation gives CASSVTLAGDSTDTQYF.

The V call is TRBV9, the J call TRBJ1-1, with 8 positions matching TRBD1. The germline V gene has CDR1 SGDLS and CDR2 YYNGEE. The junction had 4 bases not matched to a gene; V was cut back by 3 bases and J by 0 bases. This CDR3 comprises 15 residues. CDR3 nucleotide sequence: TGTGCCAGCAGCGAGGGACAGGCCATGAACACTGAAGCTTTCTTT. Translating gives CASSEGQAMNTEAFF.